This T cell receptor beta chain comes out of a study of blood T cell repertoires in COVID-19. Clones were sequenced by immunoSEQ multiplex PCR, and TCRdb holds only the in-frame ones, with some missing. The sample includes more than 15,000 clones, over 75% seen only once; the top ten take roughly 16%. The receptor was derived from a human donor with active COVID-19. The donor label of this sample is uncertain. The specimen was peripheral blood.

CDR3 coding DNA: TGCAGTGCTAGGAAGGCGCGGGAGCAGTTCTTC. It translates to CSARKAREQFF. The V call is TRBV20-1, the J call TRBJ2-1; D is ambiguous. The CDR3 spans 11 residues. The germline V gene has CDR1 DFQATT and CDR2 SNEGSKA (reference sequence). V dropped 3 bases and J dropped 10 bases, with 10 bases sitting between them.